A single sample is the source of the 19 T cell receptor beta chains below, sequenced in a study of metastatic and nonmetastatic thyroid tumors. TCRdb used MiXCR to call clones anew from the PCR reads. The sample has about 45,000 clones, roughly 4% seen once. Thyroid surgery was preceded by no treatment in any patient. Sequencing input: blood. These receptors all come from a female donor with papillary thyroid cancer or a benign thyroid nodule (not recorded which). Some clones in this sample may be carry-over from other donors' samples.

This clone was observed many times. J is TRBJ2-3 and V is TRBV5-8; the D is unclear. Germline CDR1 and CDR2: SGHTS and YDEGEE. The CDR3 covers 16 residues. The V and J ends lost 4 bases and 2 bases respectively, with 17 bases between them. The CDR3 is CASSRGLRIVTDTQYF. In nucleotides, the CDR3 is TGTGCCAGCAGCCGTGGGTTAAGGATCGTCACAGATACGCAGTATTTT.

The chain links TRBV6-5 to TRBJ2-7; TRBD1 matches 8 bases. The closer fit of TRBJ2-5 to the DNA end suggests the J call may be wrong. Germline-derived CDR1 and CDR2 are MNHEY and SVGAGI. This CDR3 spans 15 amino acids. CDR3 sequence (DNA): TGTGCCAGCAGTTCCGGGGACAGGACAGTTGAGACCCAGTACTTC. This encodes CASSSGDRTVETQYF.

This clone was recorded many times. V usage is TRBV19 and J usage is TRBJ2-2; D remains unclear. Per the germline V gene, CDR1 is LNHDA and CDR2 is SQIVND (reference sequence). V gave up 7 bases and J gave up 5 bases, with 14 bases separating them. The CDR3 consists of 14 residues. In DNA form, the CDR3 reads TGTGCCAGTAATACGAGGCTTGGGACCGGGGAGCTGTTTTTT. Translated, it gives CASNTRLGTGELFF.

This chain joins TRBV6-5 and TRBJ2-3, with D perhaps matching TRBD2 (7 bases). The CDR3 length is 16 residues. Germline lookup yields CDR1 MNHEY and CDR2 SVGAGI. The V end lost 0 bases, the J end lost 4 bases, and 14 bases lay between the germline ends. The CDR3 nucleotides are TGTGCCAGCAGTTACTCGGGCCCGGGGGGCGCAGATACGCAGTATTTT. It specifies CASSYSGPGGADTQYF.

Here the CDR3 DNA reads TGTGCCAGCAGTTACTGGGCTAGCGGGAGCGGAACCGGGGAGCTGTTTTTT. This sequence encodes CASSYWASGSGTGELFF. This sequence joins TRBV6-2 or TRBV6-3 and TRBJ2-2; 10 nucleotides align to TRBD2. This CDR3 is 17 amino acids long. Germline assignment: CDR1 MNHEY and CDR2 SVGEGT. V was clipped by 1 base and J by 5 bases; unmatched bases: 7.

The genes are TRBV30 and TRBJ1-1, with TRBD1 as a possible D gene (6 bases). V was clipped by 1 base and J by 4 bases, with 13 bases between them. The CDR3 loop spans 14 amino acids. In germline, CDR1 is GTSNPN, CDR2 SVGIG (reference sequence). Written as DNA, the CDR3 is TGTGCCTGGAGTGGGGACATGGAGGCCACTGAAGCTTTCTTT. Translating gives CAWSGDMEATEAFF. The complete variable domain, with remaining parts taken from reference TRBV30 and TRBJ1-1, reads SQTIHQWPATLVQPVGSPLSLECTVEGTSNPNLYWYRQAAGRGLQLLFYSVGIGQISSEVPQNLSASRPQDRQFILSSKKLLLSDSGFYLCAWSGDMEATEAFFGQGTRLTVV.

This clone came up a few times. The chain joins TRBV15 to TRBJ2-2; maybe TRBD1 (5 bases). V was cut by 5 bases and J by 5 bases, with 9 bases left in between. The CDR3 spans 13 residues. From germline, CDR1 is LNHNV and CDR2 YYDKDF (reference sequence). This chain's CDR3 is CATSLRGTGELFF. In nucleotides, the CDR3 is TGTGCCACCAGCTTAAGGGGAACCGGGGAGCTGTTTTTT.

This clone was picked up a small number of times. The final CDR3 position lacks the conserved phenylalanine or tryptophan, pointing to a likely read error. The rearrangement links TRBV6-1 to TRBJ2-1, with D possibly being TRBD1 (5 bases). There are 13 residues in the CDR3. Germline V gives CDR1 MNHNS, CDR2 SASEGT. V lost 10 bases to trimming and J lost 8 bases, with 18 bases between them. CDR3 amino acids: CANSRSGIDEQFS. The CDR3 DNA follows: TGTGCCAACAGCAGATCAGGGATCGATGAGCAGTTCTCC.

This clone came up a few times. The chain joins TRBV20-1 to TRBJ2-6; a weak D match, TRBD2 (5 bases). Germline V gene data show CDR1 as DFQATT and CDR2 as SNEGSKA (reference sequence). The CDR3 spans 14 residues. The V and J ends lost 5 bases and 2 bases respectively, with 10 bases between them. In DNA form, the CDR3 reads TGCAGTGCTGCCGAGGGAACTGGGGCCAACGTCCTGACTTTC. Protein: CSAAEGTGANVLTF.

This clone was picked up a small number of times. This chain uses TRBV5-4 with TRBJ2-1; either TRBD1 or TRBD2 may supply D (5 bases each). From germline, CDR1 is SGHNT and CDR2 YYREEE (reference sequence). The CDR3 contains 14 residues. Trimming took off 7 bases at V and 1 base at J, with 12 bases between the two ends. DNA of the CDR3: TGTGCCAGCGCTTCCGGGACGTCCTACAATGAGCAGTTCTTC. Protein sequence: CASASGTSYNEQFF.

Comments on this clone: A much larger clonotype is one base distant, so this may be a read error. V is TRBV29-1 and J is TRBJ1-2; D gene uncertain. Between the trimmed V and J ends, which lost 3 bases and 4 bases, there was a span of 12 bases. The CDR3 totals 13 residues. CDR1 SQVTM and CDR2 ANQGSEA come from the germline V gene. In DNA, the CDR3 is TGCAGCGTTGACCTTAAAGGCAGCTATGGCTACACCTTC. This translates into CSVDLKGSYGYTF.

This clone has ten or more counts. This chain joins TRBV13 and TRBJ2-1, with D unresolved. CDR1 is PRHDT, CDR2 FYEKMQ, per germline (reference sequence). This CDR3 region has 17 residues. Trimming removed 5 bases from V and 6 bases from J, with 23 bases in between. The DNA of the CDR3 is TGTGCCAGCAGCCCCCGTTTTGGTAGAACTGGTTCCAATGAGCAGTTCTTC. Translation: CASSPRFGRTGSNEQFF.

This clone was seen ten or more times. The chain has TRBV3-1 and TRBJ2-1; the match to TRBD1 covers 8 bases. The germline V gene has CDR1 LGHDT and CDR2 YNNKEL (reference sequence). This CDR3 contains 14 residues. Losses at the gene ends were 2 bases for V and 10 bases for J; bases not matched to a gene: 7. DNA for the CDR3: TGTGCCAGCAGCCAATGGACAGGGAATTTGGAGCAGTTCTTC. This codes for CASSQWTGNLEQFF.

This clone is medium-sized (0.01 to 0.1%). The chain recombines TRBV12-3 or TRBV12-4 with TRBJ2-3; TRBD2 matches at 9 bases. The CDR3 is 14 amino acids. V was pared by 6 bases and J by 1 base, with 2 bases of the junction left unmatched. CDR3 nucleotides: TGTGCCAGCAGCAGGACTAGCGGCACAGATACGCAGTATTTT. This gives the protein CASSRTSGTDTQYF.

This clone was counted at least ten times. The chain carries TRBV28 and TRBJ1-1; no clear D. The CDR3 is 13 amino acids. Trimming took off 6 bases at V and 0 bases at J, with 8 bases between the two ends. Germline V gives CDR1 MDHEN, CDR2 SYDVKM. In nucleotides, the CDR3 is TGTGCCAGCAGGAGAGTTATGAACACTGAAGCTTTCTTT. This sequence encodes CASRRVMNTEAFF.

This clone was seen at least ten times. The J gene is TRBJ1-2, the V gene TRBV2; D is possibly TRBD1 (5 bases). CDR3 length equals 15 residues. The germline V gene encodes CDR1 SNHLY and CDR2 FYNNEI. Between the trimmed V and J ends, which lost 7 bases and 5 bases, there was a span of 20 bases. The DNA of the CDR3 is TGTGCCAGCAACACATTCCTCGGACAAAGTTATGGCTACACCTTC. Its protein is CASNTFLGQSYGYTF.

This clone was recorded a few times. The chain links TRBV6-1 to TRBJ2-7; TRBD2 is a possible D gene (6 bases). The CDR3 covers 14 residues. Trimming cost V 6 bases and J 1 base, with 13 bases left between them. Germline assignment: CDR1 MNHNS and CDR2 SASEGT. As DNA, the CDR3 is TGTGCCAGCAGAGATACGGGGGTGTCCTACGAGCAGTACTTC. Its translation: CASRDTGVSYEQYF.

The V gene is TRBV2, the J gene TRBJ2-1; TRBD2 might be the D (6 bases). Trimming removed 6 bases at V and 5 bases at J, with 17 bases between. The CDR3 length is 15 residues. Germline V gene lookup returns CDR1 SNHLY and CDR2 FYNNEI. This CDR3 is CASSASGGGNNEQFF. CDR3 nucleotides: TGTGCCAGCAGCGCTTCTGGAGGAGGGAACAATGAGCAGTTCTTC.

The chain uses TRBV9 and TRBJ2-6; D uncertain. V shed 2 bases and J shed 4 bases, with 7 bases lying between them. This CDR3 has 14 residues. Germline loops: CDR1 SGDLS, CDR2 YYNGEE. The CDR3 region is CASSVTLGANVLTF. In DNA, the CDR3 is TGTGCCAGCAGCGTTACATTAGGGGCCAACGTCCTGACTTTC.